Following are 10 T cell receptor beta chains from one sample sequenced in a study of CD8+CD57+ T cells in acquired aplastic anemia. Genomic DNA was employed as the template in profiling TCR beta VDJ and CDR3. In TCRdb, the reads were re-called with MiXCR into one record per CDR3 protein. The sample shows a few hundred thousand distinct CDR3 sequences, 65% to 75% of them seen only once. Sequencing used sorted CD4+, CD8+, or CD8+CD57+ T cells (not recorded which) from PBMCs. The source is a human donor in good health, serving as a control.

The CDR3 sequence: CSARPVTDTNHNSPLHF. For the CDR3, the DNA is TGCAGTGCTAGGCCTGTCACGGATACGAACCATAATTCACCCCTCCACTTT. The chain has TRBV20-1 and TRBJ1-6; D call uncertain. V was shortened by 3 bases and J by 5 bases, with 20 bases between the two germline ends. CDR3 length: 17 amino acids. Germline V gives CDR1 DFQATT, CDR2 SNEGSKA (reference sequence).

A note on this clonotype: No DNA is shown, since the ends of the CDR3 on it are uncertain; the CDR3 is the one TCRdb lists. This chain uses TRBV7-2 with TRBJ2-2; the table's D call of TRBD1 was not tested on the DNA. The germline CDR1 and CDR2 sequences are SGHTA and FQGNSA. The CDR3 region is 16 residues in length, termini included. CDR3 sequence: CASSLLYGKYFGPLFF.

Turning to this clonotype: Without the conserved terminal phenylalanine or tryptophan, this CDR3 likely stems from a read error. The limits of the CDR3 on the DNA are not certain, so only TCRdb's listed CDR3 is given. The rearrangement joins TRBV7-6 to TRBJ2-5; TRBD2 reflects the table's D call only, with no check against the DNA. Per germline, CDR1 SGHVS and CDR2 FNYEAQ. Including both end residues, the CDR3 is 13 amino acids long. This CDR3 is CASSLGVHEAQSQ.

CDR3 amino acids: CASSFTGPNTEAFF. The CDR3 DNA reads as TGCGCCAGCAGTTTTACAGGGCCTAACACTGAAGCTTTCTTT. This chain links TRBV5-1 with TRBJ1-1, with a weak D call TRBD1 (6 bases). The V gene lost 5 bases and the J gene lost 2 bases, with 13 bases spanning the gap. There are 14 residues in the CDR3. Per germline, CDR1 SGHRS and CDR2 YFSETQ.

The CDR3 DNA reads TGTGCCAGCAGCTTCCCCCGGGCGGGCGGAAACACCATACCCCTCCACTTT. Translation: CASSFPRAGGNTIPLHF. The rearrangement links TRBV7-9 to TRBJ1-6; no definite D call. The V gene's germline CDR1 is SEHNR and CDR2 FQNEAQ (reference sequence). Trimming left V 3 bases short and J 12 bases short, with 24 bases between. CDR3 size: 17 residues.

The chain recombines TRBV24-1 with TRBJ2-1; 8 positions match TRBD2. The CDR3 extends over 15 amino acids. V gave up 9 bases and J gave up 2 bases; unmatched junction bases: 8. Germline V gene data show CDR1 as KGHDR and CDR2 as SFDVKD. CDR3 bases: TGTGCCACCGGTGCTAGCGGGCGGACCTACAATGAGCAGTTCTTC. As protein: CATGASGRTYNEQFF.

This chain joins TRBV4-1 and TRBJ2-5; 10 positions agree with TRBD2. The V gene end was trimmed by 1 base and the J gene end by 2 bases; junction bases not matched to a gene: 7. Germline CDR1 reads MGHRA; CDR2 reads YSYEKL. The length of the CDR3 is 17 residues. CDR3 DNA sequence: TGCGCCAGCAGCCAAGTGAGCGGGAGGGCCCTACAAGAGACCCAGTACTTC. It translates to CASSQVSGRALQETQYF.

This chain links TRBV7-2 with TRBJ1-6; D is tentatively TRBD1 or TRBD2 (5 bases each). The tail of the sequence fits TRBJ2-2 better, so the J call may be wrong. Germline V gene sequence: CDR1 SGHTA, CDR2 FQGNSA. This CDR3 region has 14 residues. CDR3 in amino acids: CASSLDNSPGALFF. In DNA, the CDR3 is TGTGCCAGCAGCTTAGACAATTCCCCCGGGGCCCTGTTTTTT.

The V and J genes are TRBV25-1 and TRBJ1-4, with a weak D call TRBD1 (5 bases). This CDR3 region has 18 residues. Trimming pared 6 bases from V and 3 bases from J, leaving 23 bases between. Germline loops: CDR1 MGHDK, CDR2 SYGVNS. The CDR3 sequence: CASSREGPREVSNEKLFF. The CDR3 region has the DNA TGTGCCAGCAGCCGCGAGGGTCCCAGGGAGGTTTCTAATGAAAAACTGTTTTTT.

The chain is built from TRBV5-1 and TRBJ1-2; D is unclear. The CDR3 covers 12 residues. The germline CDR1 and CDR2 sequences are SGHRS and YFSETQ. V lost 4 bases and J 3 bases, leaving 7 bases between the germline ends. The CDR3 DNA reads TGCGCCAGCAGCGCGAGAGACTATGGCTACACCTTC. Translating gives CASSARDYGYTF.